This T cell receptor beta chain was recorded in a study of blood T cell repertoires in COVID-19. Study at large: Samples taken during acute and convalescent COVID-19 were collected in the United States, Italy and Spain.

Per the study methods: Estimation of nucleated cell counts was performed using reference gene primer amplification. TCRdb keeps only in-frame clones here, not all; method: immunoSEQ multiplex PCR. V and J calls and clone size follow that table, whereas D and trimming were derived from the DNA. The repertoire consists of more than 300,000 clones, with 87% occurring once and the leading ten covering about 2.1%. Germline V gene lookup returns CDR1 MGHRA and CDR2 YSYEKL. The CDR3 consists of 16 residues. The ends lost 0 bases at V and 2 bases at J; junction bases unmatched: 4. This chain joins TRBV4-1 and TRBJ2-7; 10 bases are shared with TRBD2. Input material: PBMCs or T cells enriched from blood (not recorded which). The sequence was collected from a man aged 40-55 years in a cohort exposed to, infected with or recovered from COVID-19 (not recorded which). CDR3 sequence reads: CASSQDLTSGTYEQYF. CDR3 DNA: TGCGCCAGCAGCCAAGATCTCACTAGCGGGACCTACGAGCAGTACTTC.